This T cell receptor beta chain comes out of a study of cytomegalovirus exposure and HLA in healthy donors. This CDR3 comprises 17 residues. Trimming removed 4 bases from V and 1 base from J; junction bases left unmatched: 9. Germline CDR1 SGHNT, CDR2 YYREEE (reference sequence). General study points: On later analysis, the bulk of CMV-associated TCR beta chains appeared to be HLA-restricted. It was reported in a later analysis that an Asian-associated ancestry cluster showed fewer N-insertions than the roughly 670-donor mean. The sole available immune exposure information was CMV serostatus.

In the PCR, 60 Vbeta and 13 Jbeta primers were used. Assay used: immunoSEQ multiplex PCR; TCRdb lists only in-frame clones, some missing. The repertoire includes about 140,000 clones, approximately 79% of them detected once, and 8.8% sits in the top ten. Remarks on this clone: The antigen is not known.

The V call is TRBV5-4, the J call TRBJ2-2, with 8 nucleotides matching TRBD2. The sample consisted of PBMCs. The source is a woman between 45 and 65 years old in good health and CMV-seropositive. CDR3 in DNA: TGTGCCAGCAGCCAGCCGGGAGGGGGAAGGAACACCGGGGAGCTGTTTTTT. Amino acids: CASSQPGGGRNTGELFF.